The 5 T cell receptor beta chains in this list originate from one sample, sequenced in a study of shared clonotypes between healthy human individuals. The assay was immunoSEQ multiplex PCR, and TCRdb's table has in-frame clones only and misses some. The table records millions of clones, 85% to 95% of them present only once. Sequencing input: naive CD4+ T cells sorted from blood. Subset indicated: CD45RA+ positively selected. These receptors were obtained from a man aged 18 to 30 in good health.

The chain employs TRBV5-4 and TRBJ2-2, with 7 bases identical to TRBD1. J was trimmed by 1 base and V by 4 bases; bases with no gene match: 10. Germline V CDR1 and CDR2: SGHNT, YYREEE (reference sequence). CDR3 size: 17 residues. The CDR3 nucleotides are TGTGCCAGCAGCACCTACCGGGACAGCCAGAACACCGGGGAGCTGTTTTTT. It encodes CASSTYRDSQNTGELFF.

The rearrangement links TRBV9 to TRBJ1-3; TRBD1 is a possible D gene (5 bases). The germline CDR1 and CDR2 sequences are SGDLS and YYNGEE. CDR3 length: 18 amino acids. V was clipped by 1 base and J by 0 bases, with 17 bases between them. This chain's CDR3 is CASSVTGGGTDSGNTIYF. The CDR3 DNA reads TGTGCCAGCAGCGTAACTGGTGGCGGGACGGACTCTGGAAACACCATATATTTT.

This clone was counted a single time. CDR3 in amino acids: CASQPRTFGNQPQHF. The CDR3 region has the DNA TGTGCCAGCCAGCCCCGGACTTTTGGCAATCAGCCCCAGCATTTT. The chain combines TRBV19 with TRBJ1-5; D unclear. Germline CDR1 is LNHDA and CDR2 is SQIVND (reference sequence). The CDR3 has 15 amino acids. Trimming shortened V by 9 bases and J by 2 bases, and 17 bases separated the two germline ends. Based on the CDR3 plus reference TRBV19 and TRBJ1-5, the full variable domain is DGGITQSPKYLFRKEGQNVTLSCEQNLNHDAMYWYRQDPGQGLRLIYYSQIVNDFQKGDIAEGYSVSREKKESFPLTVTSAQKNPTAFYLCASQPRTFGNQPQHFGDGTRLSIL.

About this clone itself: Other DNA sequences within the sample encode an identical CDR3. The CDR3 loop is CASSPRLNTEAFF. The CDR3 bases are TGTGCCAGCAGCCCAAGACTGAACACTGAAGCTTTCTTT. This sequence joins TRBV11-2 and TRBJ1-1; D unresolved. Trimming pared 5 bases from V and 0 bases from J, leaving 7 bases between. The CDR3 length is 13 residues. Germline values: CDR1 SGHAT, CDR2 FQNNGV.

V gene TRBV11-2 combines with J gene TRBJ2-4; D unresolved. The germline gives CDR1 SGHAT, CDR2 FQNNGV. The CDR3 has 13 amino acids. V was shortened by 4 bases and J by 12 bases, with 16 bases between the two germline ends. The chain's CDR3 is CASSSRHLGSQYF. The CDR3 DNA follows: TGTGCCAGCAGCTCAAGACACCTAGGGTCTCAGTACTTC.